This entry concerns a single T cell receptor (beta chain). 13 Jbeta primers and 60 Vbeta primers were used for the PCR. Sequenced by immunoSEQ multiplex PCR; TCRdb stores in-frame clones only, minus some. The repertoire has 200,000 to 250,000 clones, 70% to 85% of them found once; the top ten carry 3% to 4.5%. These data belong to a study of cytomegalovirus exposure and HLA in healthy donors. There are 13 residues in the CDR3. Trimming at V came to 4 bases and at J to 9 bases, leaving 8 bases not matched to a gene. Looked up from germline, CDR1 is SQVTM and CDR2 is ANQGSEA. This TCR was recovered from a male donor in good health and CMV-seronegative. The rearrangement links TRBV29-1 to TRBJ2-1; 8 bases agree with TRBD2. The sequenced sample consisted of PBMCs. CDR3 in DNA: TGCAGCGTTGGCTGGACTAGCCCGGGTGAGCAGTTCTTC. Its protein product is CSVGWTSPGEQFF.